Shown below are 15 T cell receptor beta chains from a single sample sequenced in a study of cytomegalovirus exposure and HLA in healthy donors. Use of 60 Vbeta and 13 Jbeta primers characterized the PCR. Repertoires were generated with immunoSEQ multiplex PCR, while TCRdb's copy carries only in-frame clones and drops some. Here the sample spans some 140,000 clones, 65% to 85% being singletons. Input material: PBMCs. These TCRs come from a man aged 18 to 30 in good health and CMV-seronegative.

This clone was observed a single time. V gene TRBV6-1 combines with J gene TRBJ1-5, with D perhaps TRBD1 (5 bases). With 11 bases removed from V and 8 bases from J, the gap between germline ends came to 16 bases. This CDR3 spans 12 amino acids. Per germline, CDR1 MNHNS and CDR2 SASEGT. As DNA, the CDR3 is TGTGCCGCCCGGGCCGCGGGGGAGCCCCAGCATTTT. Its translation: CAARAAGEPQHF.

With respect to this clone: At one end, the junction sequence differs from germline, possibly due to a read error. This rearrangement joins TRBV7-7 to TRBJ2-1; 9 bases are shared with TRBD2. CDR1 is SSHAT and CDR2 is FNYEAQ in the germline V gene (reference sequence). There are 15 residues in the CDR3. The CDR3 protein is CASSLGGGAYNEQFF. The CDR3 DNA follows: TGTGCTAGCAGCTTAGGCGGGGGGGCCTACAATGAGCAGTTCTTC.

V is TRBV9 and J is TRBJ2-3; 9 positions match TRBD2. Germline V gene sequence: CDR1 SGDLS, CDR2 YYNGEE. This CDR3 spans 18 amino acids. V trimming: 3 bases; J trimming: 2 bases; junction bases outside the gene matches: 13. The CDR3 DNA reads as TGTGCCAGCAGCGCCGACCGCCGGGCGGGGGGGTTCACAGATACGCAGTATTTT. The encoded protein is CASSADRRAGGFTDTQYF.

The V and J genes are TRBV9 and TRBJ2-1; TRBD2 matches at 10 bases. Looked up from germline, CDR1 is SGDLS and CDR2 is YYNGEE. The V gene end was trimmed by 0 bases and the J gene end by 4 bases; junction bases not matched to a gene: 4. The CDR3 consists of 16 residues. In nucleotides, the CDR3 is TGTGCCAGCAGCGTAGGGACTAGCGGCAATTACAATGAGCAGTTCTTC. Amino acids: CASSVGTSGNYNEQFF.

V and J are TRBV6-1 and TRBJ2-7; D uncertain. V was shortened by 2 bases and J by 6 bases, with 8 bases between the two germline ends. CDR1 and CDR2 from the germline V gene are MNHNS and SASEGT. This CDR3 is 12 amino acids long. CDR3 sequence: CASSENRGEQYV. In DNA form, the CDR3 reads TGTGCCAGCAGTGAAAACCGAGGCGAGCAGTACGTC.

V is TRBV5-1 and J is TRBJ1-1; 7 nucleotides line up with TRBD1. The CDR3 contains 14 residues. V lost 4 bases to trimming and J lost 0 bases; unmatched junction nucleotides: 3. The germline CDR1 and CDR2 sequences are SGHRS and YFSETQ. CDR3 DNA sequence: TGCGCCAGCAGCCTTACAGGGGTGAACACTGAAGCTTTCTTT. It encodes CASSLTGVNTEAFF.

This clone was observed a few times. The J gene is TRBJ2-2, the V gene TRBV10-3; D is perhaps TRBD1 (5 bases). CDR3 length equals 17 residues. CDR1 and CDR2 (germline): ENHRY, SYGVKD. V was pared by 4 bases and J by 3 bases, with 18 bases between. CDR3 DNA: TGTGCCATCAGTGGCGAACTGTCCTCAGGGTACACCGGGGAGCTGTTTTTT. Translated: CAISGELSSGYTGELFF.

The J gene is TRBJ2-3, the V gene TRBV28; 8 bases fit TRBD2. The CDR3 is made up of 17 amino acids. V lost 2 bases and J lost 0; bases outside the gene matches: 7. Germline V gene data show CDR1 as MDHEN and CDR2 as SYDVKM. In DNA form, the CDR3 reads TGTGCCAGCAGTTTACTGGCGGGGGGAATTAGCACAGATACGCAGTATTTT. This translates into CASSLLAGGISTDTQYF.

This clone was seen a handful of times. The gene calls are TRBV2 and TRBJ2-1; tentatively, D is TRBD1 (6 bases). The CDR3 covers 11 residues. Per the germline V gene, CDR1 is SNHLY and CDR2 is FYNNEI. The ends were cut back, 6 bases at V and 8 bases at J, with 8 bases in the middle. The CDR3: CASRYRDEQFF. The CDR3 coding sequence is TGTGCCAGCAGGTACAGGGATGAGCAGTTCTTC.

The chain combines TRBV27 with TRBJ1-1; no reliable D call. Deletions cut 5 bases from V and 4 bases from J, with 17 bases between. In germline, CDR1 is MNHEY, CDR2 SMNVEV (reference sequence). The CDR3 is 15 amino acids. The CDR3 region has the DNA TGTGCCAGCAGTCCCTACGTACGGGTTGGCACTGAAGCTTTCTTT. Translation: CASSPYVRVGTEAFF.

The CDR3 loop reads CSVGVQGADEKLFF. In nucleotides, the CDR3 is TGCAGCGTTGGGGTACAGGGGGCCGATGAAAAACTGTTTTTT. The rearrangement uses TRBV29-1 and TRBJ1-4; TRBD1 matches at 9 bases. After removal of 4 bases from V and 6 bases from J, the junction contained 6 bases not matched to a gene. The CDR3 is 14 amino acids. Germline CDR1 SQVTM, CDR2 ANQGSEA.

This chain uses TRBV11-2 with TRBJ2-1, with 9 nucleotides matching TRBD2. Per germline, CDR1 SGHAT and CDR2 FQNNGV. This CDR3 contains 19 residues. Trimming removed 5 bases from V and 0 bases from J; junction bases left unmatched: 14. For the CDR3, the DNA is TGTGCCAGCAGCCCCCCTGGGCTAGCGGGGAGAAGCTCCTACAATGAGCAGTTCTTC. It yields the protein CASSPPGLAGRSSYNEQFF.

V is TRBV5-1 and J is TRBJ2-7; 16 bases align to TRBD2. Germline CDR1 reads SGHRS; CDR2 reads YFSETQ. With 1 base clipped from V and 5 bases from J, the junction kept 12 bases outside the gene matches. This CDR3 has 19 amino acids. This CDR3 reads CASSLRGTSGGAVLHEQYV. As DNA, the CDR3 is TGCGCCAGCAGCTTGAGGGGGACTAGCGGGGGGGCAGTCCTCCACGAGCAGTACGTC.

The gene calls are TRBV15 and TRBJ2-1; D is undetermined. Germline V gives CDR1 LNHNV, CDR2 YYDKDF (reference sequence). Between the trimmed V and J ends, which lost 8 bases and 2 bases, there was a span of 10 bases. This CDR3 region has 13 residues. The CDR3: CATRAATYNEQFF. DNA for the CDR3: TGTGCCACCCGCGCCGCGACCTACAATGAGCAGTTCTTC.

V usage is TRBV7-9 and J usage is TRBJ2-2; D is possibly TRBD1 (6 bases). V lost 2 bases to trimming and J lost 3 bases, with 16 bases between them. The CDR3 loop spans 17 amino acids. CDR1 is SEHNR, CDR2 FQNEAQ, per germline (reference sequence). CDR3 in DNA: TGTGCCAGCAGCTTATCGTGGTCACAGGGCGACACCGGGGAGCTGTTTTTT. Amino acids: CASSLSWSQGDTGELFF.